Listed below are T cell receptor beta chains from one sample, sequenced in a study of T cell changes during pregnancy in multiple sclerosis. The data were produced by immunoSEQ multiplex PCR, yet TCRdb's version contains in-frame clones alone and is incomplete. The sample holds roughly 18,000 clones, roughly 84% seen once. The starting material was CD8+ T cells from peripheral blood mononuclear cells, obtained after pregnancy. These receptors were taken from a female donor with multiple sclerosis, enrolled in a pregnancy study. Each CDR3 is given with its conserved first and last residue. A D gene is named only where the DNA matches it firmly. Not every row has a clone size; where given, it reads once, few, many or a size class.

v_call	d_call	clone_size	j_call	cdr3_nt	cdr3_aa
TRBV4-3	TRBD1	.	TRBJ2-7	TGCGCCAGCAGCCAAGCTAACAGGGGTTCTCCTTGGGAGCAGTACTTC	CASSQANRGSPWEQYF
TRBV10-1	.	.	TRBJ1-1	TGCGCCAGCAGAGGACAGAACACTGAAGCTTTCTTT	CASRGQNTEAFF
TRBV7-8	.	.	TRBJ1-2	TGTGCCAGCAGCTTAGTCGGGACACTAAACTATGGCTACACCTTC	CASSLVGTLNYGYTF
TRBV5-1	.	.	TRBJ2-1	TGCGCCAGCAGCTTGGCCGAGAATGAGCAGTTCTTC	CASSLAENEQFF
TRBV19	.	.	TRBJ2-5	TGTGCCACTTCATCCAGAACTAGCACTCAAGAGACCCAGTACTTC	CATSSRTSTQETQYF
TRBV9	.	.	TRBJ1-1	TGTGCCAGCAGCGTTTCTCGGGGTGGCACTGAAGCTTTCTTT	CASSVSRGGTEAFF
TRBV5-1	.	.	TRBJ2-1	TGCGCCAGCAGCCTGGGGCTAGCTTTTTCCGATGAGCAGTTCTTC	CASSLGLAFSDEQFF
TRBV15	TRBD2	.	TRBJ2-3	TGTGCCACCAGCAGTCGGGAGGCAGATACGCAGTATTTT	CATSSREADTQYF
TRBV9	.	few	TRBJ1-2	TGTGCCAGCAGCCCCCCTCGGGAGATTAACTATGGCTACACCTTC	CASSPPREINYGYTF
TRBV5-1	.	.	TRBJ2-1	TGCGCCAGCAGCCTCGAGGGGGGGGGCGTGAATGAGCAGTTCTTC	CASSLEGGGVNEQFF
TRBV4-3	.	.	TRBJ1-5	TGCGCCAGCAGCCAAGATCTCGGCCAGGACTTGAATCAGCCCCAGCATTTT	CASSQDLGQDLNQPQHF
TRBV18	TRBD1	.	TRBJ2-3	TGTGCCAGCTCACCAAAGGGACAGGTTAGCACAGATACGCAGTATTTT	CASSPKGQVSTDTQYF
TRBV18	.	few	TRBJ2-7	TGTGCCAGCTCACCACCGAATACAGAGCAGTACTTC	CASSPPNTEQYF
TRBV30	TRBD1	.	TRBJ1-5	TGTGCCTGGAGTGTACTAGGGACAGAAAATCAGCCCCAGCATTTT	CAWSVLGTENQPQHF
TRBV30	TRBD1	once	TRBJ2-1	TGTGCCTGGGGACAGGGAACTTTTGTTGATGAGCAGTTCTTC	CAWGQGTFVDEQFF
TRBV6-1	TRBD2	.	TRBJ2-1	TGTGCCAGCAGTGGGGGACTAGTCTATGAGCAGTTCTTC	CASSGGLVYEQFF
TRBV6-4	TRBD2	.	TRBJ2-1	TGTGCCAGCAGTGAGACTAGCGGGGGGAACAATGAGCAGTTCTTC	CASSETSGGNNEQFF
TRBV30	.	.	TRBJ1-1	TGTGCCTGGAGTGTCACAGGGCGTGCCGAAGCTTTCTTT	CAWSVTGRAEAFF
TRBV10-3	.	.	TRBJ2-7	TGTGCCATCAGTAACAGGGAGCAATTCTACGAGCAGTACTTC	CAISNREQFYEQYF
TRBV28	TRBD1	.	TRBJ1-2	TGTGCCAGTAAAACAACAGGGGGCGCATCCTATGGCTACACCTTC	CASKTTGGASYGYTF
TRBV7-2	TRBD1	.	TRBJ1-1	TGTGCCAGTGAACAGGGGGTGGGCGCTGAAGCTTTCTTT	CASEQGVGAEAFF
TRBV6-5	.	.	TRBJ1-1	TGTGCCAGCAGTTACTATCCCGACAGAGGATACACTGAAGCTTTCTTT	CASSYYPDRGYTEAFF
TRBV7-2	TRBD2	.	TRBJ2-2	TGTGCCAGCAGCGAAGAGGGTCCGGGACTACACACCGGGGAGCTGTTTTTT	CASSEEGPGLHTGELFF
TRBV4-1	TRBD2	.	TRBJ2-4	TGCGCCAGCAGCCAAGTCTTGGTCAAGCGGGGCCGGAAAAACATTCAGTACTTC	CASSQVLVKRGRKNIQYF
TRBV7-8	.	once	TRBJ2-1	TGTGCCAGCAGCTTGTATTTAACGGAGGGGGCTCGGAATGAGCAGTTCTTC	CASSLYLTEGARNEQFF
TRBV4-1	TRBD2	.	TRBJ2-2	TGCGCCAGCAGGAGGACTAGCGGGGAGCTGTTTTTT	CASRRTSGELFF
TRBV6-1	.	.	TRBJ1-2	TGTGCCAGCAGTGACGACGGGGAGGGAGTCTATGGCTACACCTTC	CASSDDGEGVYGYTF
TRBV30	TRBD2	.	TRBJ2-7	TGTGCCTGGAGTCATCTGGGACTAGCGGGGCTCTCCTACGAGCAGTACTTC	CAWSHLGLAGLSYEQYF
TRBV15	.	medium-sized	TRBJ1-6	TGTGCCACCAGCAGAGATCAGGAGGGTTCACCCCTCCACTTT	CATSRDQEGSPLHF
TRBV4-3	TRBD2	.	TRBJ2-3	TGCGCCAGCAGCCAAGTCGCCAGCGGGGGGGCAGATACGCAGTATTTT	CASSQVASGGADTQYF
TRBV4-2	TRBD2	.	TRBJ2-1	TGTGCCAGCAGCCACCTTCCAGCGGGGGACAATGAGCAGTTCTTC	CASSHLPAGDNEQFF
TRBV27	.	.	TRBJ2-1	TGTGCCAGCAGTCCTCTGGGCCATGAGCAGTTCTTC	CASSPLGHEQFF
TRBV9	TRBD2	once	TRBJ2-1	TGTGCCAGCAGCGTAGGGGCTAGCGGGAAATACAATGAGCAGTTCTTC	CASSVGASGKYNEQFF
TRBV6-5	.	.	TRBJ2-1	TGTGCCAGCAGTTACTCTTCCGCGGGTGAGCAGTTCTTC	CASSYSSAGEQFF
TRBV28	TRBD2	once	TRBJ2-1	TGTGCCAGCAGTGGCTTTAGGACTAGCGGACACAATGAGCAGTTCTTC	CASSGFRTSGHNEQFF
TRBV6-6	TRBD2	.	TRBJ2-2	TGTGCCAGCAGTTACAGCGGGGGTGATTCTGCCGGGGAGCTGTTTTTT	CASSYSGGDSAGELFF
TRBV4-3	TRBD2	.	TRBJ2-1	TGCGCCAGCAGCCAAGGCCGACTAGCGAGCTACAATGAGCAGTTCTTC	CASSQGRLASYNEQFF
TRBV15	.	once	TRBJ2-1	TGTGCCACCAGCCAACAGAGCTCCTACAATGAGCAGTTCTTC	CATSQQSSYNEQFF
TRBV7-9	TRBD2	.	TRBJ2-3	TGTGCCAGCAGCCTTGGTGGGCTAGCGGGAGGCACAGATACGCAGTATTTT	CASSLGGLAGGTDTQYF
TRBV11-2	.	.	TRBJ1-2	TGTGCCAGCAGCTTATGGGGAGGCGGCTACACCTTC	CASSLWGGGYTF
TRBV19	.	.	TRBJ2-2	TGTGCCAGTAGTGAGGGAACCGGGGAGCTGTTTTTT	CASSEGTGELFF
TRBV6-5	.	.	TRBJ2-1	TGTGCCAGCAGTTCCTCAGGAGAGGGTGGCAATGAGCAGTTCTTC	CASSSSGEGGNEQFF
TRBV4-1	.	.	TRBJ2-3	TGCGCCAGCAGCCAAGGGGTCGGGAACACAGATACGCAGTATTTT	CASSQGVGNTDTQYF
TRBV6-4	TRBD2	.	TRBJ2-1	TGTGCCAGCAGTGAAAGTCCTAGCGGGATTTACAATGAGCAGTTCTTC	CASSESPSGIYNEQFF
TRBV27	TRBD2	.	TRBJ2-1	TGTGCCAGCAGTGAGACTAGCGATTCCTACAATGAGCAGTTCTTC	CASSETSDSYNEQFF
TRBV27	.	.	TRBJ2-2	TGTGCCAGCAGTTTACGAGAAAACACCGGGGAGCTGTTTTTT	CASSLRENTGELFF
TRBV6-4	TRBD2	medium-sized	TRBJ2-3	TGTGCCAGCAGTGTCGCGGGGGGCACAGATACGCAGTATTTT	CASSVAGGTDTQYF
TRBV18	TRBD2	.	TRBJ2-1	TGTGCCAGCTCACCGGGTACTAGCGGGGGGGCCGTTGATCATGAGCAGTTCTTC	CASSPGTSGGAVDHEQFF
TRBV19	.	.	TRBJ1-5	TGTGCCAGTAGCCTACAGGTTAGCAATCAGCCCCAGCATTTT	CASSLQVSNQPQHF
TRBV6-4	.	.	TRBJ1-2	TGTGCCAGCAGTCCCAGGGAGGGTCCCTATGGCTACACCTTC	CASSPREGPYGYTF